This TCR beta chain emerged from a study of shared clonotypes between healthy human individuals. Study details: CD4 naive cells filled three plates per donor, CD4 memory three, CD8 naive two and CD8 memory one. Study outcomes and limitations: A reduction in generation probabilities was seen for non-shared clonotypes relative to those shared by all four donors. As a rule, naive subsets had a larger estimated richness than memory subsets.

Measured with immunoSEQ multiplex PCR; TCRdb has only the in-frame clones, and not every one. Here the sample spans 2.3 million or so clones, 85% to 95% being singletons. This clone was recorded once. Its antigen is not identified. The sequencing sample was made of naive CD4+ T cells from PBMCs. Indicated subset: CD45RA+ positively selected. The sequence was collected from a man between 18 and 29 years old in good health. Some clones in this sample may be carry-over from other donors' samples.

CDR3 residues: CASRNRAVIYEQYF. The DNA for the CDR3 is TGTGCCAGCAGGAACCGGGCTGTCATCTACGAGCAGTACTTC. The J gene is TRBJ2-7, the V gene TRBV27; D gene uncertain. From germline, CDR1 is MNHEY and CDR2 SMNVEV (reference sequence). The CDR3 covers 14 residues. V was shortened by 6 bases and J by 3 bases, with 15 bases between the two germline ends.